This passage covers 14 T cell receptor beta chains from one sample sequenced in a study of T cell clones after liver transplantation. Using immunoSEQ multiplex PCR, the repertoire was profiled, and TCRdb retains in-frame clones only, with some absent. The sample shows tens of thousands of clones, around four fifths of them seen only once. The sequences come from CD4+ T cells from blood, collected approximately 45 months after liver transplant. The origin of the receptors is a human patient who received a liver transplant. Some T cells here may be from the graft donor.

This sequence joins TRBV6-1 and TRBJ2-3; D ambiguous. There are 13 residues in the CDR3. CDR1 is MNHNS, CDR2 SASEGT, per germline. Trimming pared 5 bases from V and 6 bases from J, leaving 12 bases between. The CDR3 nucleotides are TGTGCCAGCAGTTTACGATATGGGGATACGCAGTATTTT. Protein product: CASSLRYGDTQYF.

The chain employs TRBV20-1 and TRBJ1-2; D possibly corresponds to TRBD1 (5 bases). This CDR3 has 10 residues. Germline V gives CDR1 DFQATT, CDR2 SNEGSKA (reference sequence). Written as DNA, the CDR3 is TGCACCGGGCGAGGGGATGGCTACACCTTC. This sequence encodes CTGRGDGYTF.

The chain joins TRBV11-2 to TRBJ2-3; D gene ambiguous. The V end was cut by 3 bases, the J end by 5 bases, with 18 bases between. The CDR3 contains 16 residues. The germline CDR1 and CDR2 sequences are SGHAT and FQNNGV. Here the CDR3 reads CASSFNLALLGDTQYF. The CDR3 DNA is TGTGCCAGCAGCTTTAACCTTGCCCTACTGGGAGATACGCAGTATTTT.

V gene TRBV2 combines with J gene TRBJ1-4, with D perhaps matching TRBD1 (5 bases). Germline-derived CDR1 and CDR2 are SNHLY and FYNNEI. The CDR3 has 12 residues. The CDR3 nucleotides read TGTGCGGACCGGGGCGAGGGGGAAAAACTGTTTTTT. Protein: CADRGEGEKLFF.

In its sample, this clone was seen once. The chain recombines TRBV7-2 with TRBJ2-5, with a possible D match to TRBD2 (6 bases). Trimming took off 0 bases at V and 6 bases at J, with 17 bases between the two ends. This CDR3 has 16 residues. Germline loops: CDR1 SGHTA, CDR2 FQGNSA. CDR3 in amino acids: CASSLAGGGIEKTQYF. Written as DNA, the CDR3 is TGTGCCAGCAGCTTAGCGGGGGGAGGAATCGAAAAGACCCAGTACTTC.

This chain uses TRBV11-3 with TRBJ2-1; a possible D gene is TRBD2 (5 bases). Germline loops: CDR1 SGHNT, CDR2 YENEEA. This CDR3 comprises 15 residues. V lost 5 bases and J lost 4, with 15 bases in between. The CDR3 bases are TGTGCCAGCAGCCCGCGGGTCTCGAGTTACAATGAGCAGTTCTTC. As protein: CASSPRVSSYNEQFF.

The gene calls are TRBV2 and TRBJ2-1; TRBD2 matches at 11 bases. CDR1 is SNHLY and CDR2 is FYNNEI in the germline V gene. The V and J ends lost 6 bases and 3 bases, in that order; junction bases with no gene match: 4. CDR3 size: 15 residues. The CDR3 DNA reads TGTGCCAGCAGGACCCTAGCGGGAGGCTACAATGAGCAGTTCTTC. Translating it yields CASRTLAGGYNEQFF.

This clone is a singleton in its sample. This chain joins TRBV18 and TRBJ1-3; 7 positions match TRBD1. The V gene's germline CDR1 is KGHSH and CDR2 LQKENI. The junction had 7 bases not matched to a gene; V was cut back by 5 bases and J by 3 bases. This CDR3 has 15 residues. The CDR3 DNA reads as TGTGCCAGCTCATCTTCAACAGGGGTTGGAAACACCATATATTTT. Its translation: CASSSSTGVGNTIYF.

This chain links TRBV23-1 with TRBJ2-4; the D gene is possibly TRBD1 (5 bases). TRBV23-1 is an ORF, with its function uncertain. The ends were cut back, 10 bases at V and 1 base at J, with 14 bases in the middle. The CDR3 totals 14 residues. The CDR3 DNA reads TGCGCCATTGCAGGGAAGCGTGCCAAAAACATTCAGTACTTC. Its translation is CAIAGKRAKNIQYF.

The genes are TRBV9 and TRBJ2-3; 9 bases match TRBD2. The junction had 2 bases not matched to a gene; V was cut back by 0 bases and J by 6 bases. Germline CDR1 reads SGDLS; CDR2 reads YYNGEE. The CDR3 is 14 residues long. This chain's CDR3 is CASSVVSGSDTQYF. The DNA for the CDR3 is TGTGCCAGCAGCGTAGTTAGCGGGAGTGATACGCAGTATTTT.

V gene TRBV5-1 combines with J gene TRBJ2-7; the D call may be TRBD1 or TRBD2 (6 bases each). The CDR3 length is 17 residues. Trimming stripped 1 base from V and 2 bases from J, with 19 bases between. Looked up from germline, CDR1 is SGHRS and CDR2 is YFSETQ. In nucleotides, the CDR3 is TGCGCCAGCAGCTTGCCGGGGGCCAGCGGTTCGACCTACGAGCAGTACTTC. As protein: CASSLPGASGSTYEQYF.

V is TRBV7-9 and J is TRBJ2-3; no clear D. CDR1 is SEHNR, CDR2 FQNEAQ, per germline (reference sequence). Between the trimmed V and J ends, which lost 5 bases and 7 bases, there was a span of 10 bases. The CDR3 length is 12 residues. The CDR3 loop reads CASSTDRNTQYF. For the CDR3, the DNA is TGTGCCAGCAGCACCGACCGGAATACGCAGTATTTT.

The V call is TRBV4-2, the J call TRBJ2-7; D could derive from TRBD1 or TRBD2 (5 bases each). The CDR3 runs to 17 residues. With 4 bases removed from V and 0 bases from J, the gap between germline ends came to 19 bases. Per germline, CDR1 LGHNA and CDR2 YNFKEQ. The CDR3: CASSRPSGTGLSYEQYF. For the CDR3, the DNA is TGTGCCAGCAGCCGGCCTTCCGGGACGGGTCTCTCCTACGAGCAGTACTTC.

V is TRBV7-2 and J is TRBJ1-1, with 10 bases lining up with TRBD1. The CDR3 contains 13 residues. The J segment lost 12 bases and the V segment lost 5 bases, leaving 9 bases of the junction unmatched. The germline gives CDR1 SGHTA, CDR2 FQGNSA. Written as DNA, the CDR3 is TGTGCCAGCAGCCTTCGACAGGGGGCTGCGACTTTCTTT. Its protein product is CASSLRQGAATFF.